This entry is about one TCR beta chain. The antigen is undetermined. The PCR was carried out with 60 Vbeta primers and 13 Jbeta primers. Method: immunoSEQ multiplex PCR; TCRdb's copy keeps in-frame clones and lacks some. The sample lists roughly 130,000 clones, 84% seen once, with under 3% in the top ten. CDR3 length: 13 residues. Germline CDR1 and CDR2: SNHLY and FYNNEI. The V gene end was trimmed by 6 bases and the J gene end by 5 bases; junction bases not matched to a gene: 3. These data come from a study of cytomegalovirus exposure and HLA in healthy donors. Overall study results and limits: Among the sequence variants, a highly shared cluster was likely an artifact of sequencing.

The chain carries TRBV2 and TRBJ2-5; the match to TRBD1 covers 10 bases. The sample comprised PBMCs. The clonotype was recovered from a woman between 18 and 29 years old in good health and CMV-seropositive. As DNA, the CDR3 is TGTGCCAGCAGGCAGGACAGGGGGGAGACCCAGTACTTC. It is translated as CASRQDRGETQYF. The full variable domain, with the rest looked up from reference TRBV2 and TRBJ2-5, is EPEVTQTPSHQVTQMGQEVILRCVPISNHLYFYWYRQILGQKVEFLVSFYNNEISEKSEIFDDQFSVERPDGSNFTLKIRSTKLEDSAMYFCASRQDRGETQYFGPGTRLLVL.